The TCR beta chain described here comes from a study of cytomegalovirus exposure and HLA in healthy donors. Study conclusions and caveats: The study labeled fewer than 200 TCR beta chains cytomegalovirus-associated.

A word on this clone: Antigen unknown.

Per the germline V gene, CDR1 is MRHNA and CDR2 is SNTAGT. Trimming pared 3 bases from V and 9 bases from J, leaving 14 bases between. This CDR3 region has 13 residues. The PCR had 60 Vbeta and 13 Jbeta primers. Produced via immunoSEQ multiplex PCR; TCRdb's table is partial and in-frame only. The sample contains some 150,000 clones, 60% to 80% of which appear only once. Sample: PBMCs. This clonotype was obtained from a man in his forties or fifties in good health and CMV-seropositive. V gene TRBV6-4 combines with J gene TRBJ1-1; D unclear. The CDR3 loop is CASSESRAGKAFF. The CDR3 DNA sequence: TGTGCCAGCAGTGAATCGCGGGCGGGAAAAGCTTTCTTT.